The clone carrying this T cell receptor (beta chain) has only a few counts. Antigen: not known. TCRdb re-called the 5' RACE reads with MiXCR, one entry per CDR3 protein. The repertoire holds approximately 560,000 distinct CDR3 sequences, with about 18% as singletons. This entry comes from a study of T-cell memory formation after mild COVID-19. The study, taken as a whole, reports: Contracting CD8+ clones were enriched in EMRA, CD4+ mainly in CM and EM.

This CDR3 has 17 residues. In germline, CDR1 is LGHDT, CDR2 YNNKEL (reference sequence). After removal of 0 bases from V and 1 base from J, the junction contained 6 bases not matched to a gene. V is TRBV3-1 and J is TRBJ1-1, with TRBD1 matching over 9 bases. The TCR sequence derives from an adult woman who had mild COVID-19 (a few samples of this study predate the infection). Cell type and time point are not known. The sample was PBMCs or a T cell subset sorted from them (not recorded which). The CDR3 sequence: CASSQDWTGAPNTEAFF. The CDR3 coding sequence is TGTGCCAGCAGCCAAGATTGGACAGGGGCCCCGAACACTGAAGCTTTCTTT.